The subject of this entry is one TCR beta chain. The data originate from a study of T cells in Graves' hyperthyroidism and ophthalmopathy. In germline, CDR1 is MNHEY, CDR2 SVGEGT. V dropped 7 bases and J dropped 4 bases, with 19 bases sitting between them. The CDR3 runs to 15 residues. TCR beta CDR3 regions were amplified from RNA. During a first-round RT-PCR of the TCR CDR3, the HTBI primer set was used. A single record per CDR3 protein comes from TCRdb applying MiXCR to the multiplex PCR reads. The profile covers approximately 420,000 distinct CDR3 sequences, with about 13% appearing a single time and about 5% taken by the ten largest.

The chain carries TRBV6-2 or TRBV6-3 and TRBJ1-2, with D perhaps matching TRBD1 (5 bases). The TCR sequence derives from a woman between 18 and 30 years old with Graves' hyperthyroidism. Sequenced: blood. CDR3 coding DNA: TGTGCCAGCAACCCTGATTCCGGGACGTTCTATGGCTACACCTTC. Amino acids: CASNPDSGTFYGYTF.